A single sample gave rise to the 13 T cell receptor beta chains below, sequenced in a study of shared clonotypes between healthy human individuals. It was CD45RO-negative cells, positively selected for CCR7, that made up naive CD8 cells, with terminally differentiated effector memory CD45RA+ cells excluded. TCRdb keeps only in-frame clones here, not all; method: immunoSEQ multiplex PCR. The sample has millions of clones, about 93% seen once. The sequencing input was naive CD8+ T cells from PBMCs. All receptors derive from a young man in good health. Some clones in this sample may be carry-over from other donors' samples.

This chain links TRBV7-8 with TRBJ2-7, with D hard to call. Germline V CDR1 and CDR2: SGHVS, FQNEAQ. Trimming left V 5 bases short and J 4 bases short, with 18 bases between. The CDR3 is 15 amino acids. DNA for the CDR3: TGTGCCAGCAGCCCAAACATGGGTCTCTCTTACGAGCAGTACTTC. Translation gives CASSPNMGLSYEQYF.

The chain is built from TRBV29-1 and TRBJ2-7; 7 bases are a match to TRBD1. The ends lost 1 base at V and 2 bases at J; junction bases unmatched: 2. The CDR3 is made up of 13 amino acids. CDR1 is SQVTM, CDR2 ANQGSEA, per germline. DNA of the CDR3: TGCAGCGTTGAAGGGACAGGACCCTACGAGCAGTACTTC. It is translated as CSVEGTGPYEQYF.

The chain joins TRBV4-3 to TRBJ2-4; 7 bases line up with TRBD1. Trimming at V came to 0 bases and at J to 1 base, leaving 3 bases not matched to a gene. The germline gives CDR1 LGHNA, CDR2 YSLEER. This CDR3 has 16 amino acids. The CDR3 spells CASSQDRGHAKNIQYF. As DNA, the CDR3 is TGCGCCAGCAGCCAAGATAGGGGGCATGCCAAAAACATTCAGTACTTC.

V usage is TRBV14 and J usage is TRBJ2-1, with D perhaps given as TRBD1 or TRBD2 (6 bases each). The CDR3 contains 16 residues. V lost 4 bases, J lost 7 bases, and 20 bases lay in between. Germline V lookup: CDR1 SGHDN, CDR2 FVKESK. DNA of the CDR3: TGTGCCAGCAGCCGCGAGGGTGCGGGACAAAAAAATGAGCAGTTCTTC. It specifies CASSREGAGQKNEQFF. Variable domain in full (rest from reference TRBV14 and TRBJ2-1): EAGVTQFPSHSVIEKGQTVTLRCDPISGHDNLYWYRRVMGKEIKFLLHFVKESKQDESGMPNNRFLAERTGGTYSTLKVQPAELEDSGVYFCASSREGAGQKNEQFFGPGTRLTVL.

Turning to this clone: Other DNA sequences of this sample code for an identical CDR3. The chain uses TRBV5-1 and TRBJ2-1; 8 positions agree with TRBD1. The CDR3 contains 14 residues. With V trimmed by 0 bases and J by 6 bases, 2 bases remained unmatched. Germline-derived CDR1 and CDR2 are SGHRS and YFSETQ. Here the CDR3 reads CASSLVGTGNEQFF. The CDR3 nucleotides read TGCGCCAGCAGCTTGGTTGGGACAGGCAATGAGCAGTTCTTC. The full variable domain, in which reference TRBV5-1 and TRBJ2-1 provide the parts outside the CDR3, is KAGVTQTPRYLIKTRGQQVTLSCSPISGHRSVSWYQQTPGQGLQFLFEYFSETQRNKGNFPGRFSGRQFSNSRSEMNVSTLELGDSALYLCASSLVGTGNEQFFGPGTRLTVL.

The chain links TRBV6-6 to TRBJ2-7; 7 bases are a match to TRBD2. CDR1 MNHNY and CDR2 SVGAGI come from the germline V gene (reference sequence). The CDR3 is made up of 15 amino acids. The V segment lost 4 bases and the J segment 2 bases; nucleotides outside the gene matches: 8. The CDR3 region is CASSFALANTYEQYF. CDR3 nucleotide sequence: TGTGCCAGCAGTTTTGCACTAGCGAATACCTACGAGCAGTACTTC.

On this clone: Other nucleotide sequences from this sample produce the same CDR3. The genes are TRBV19 and TRBJ2-7; the D gene is possibly TRBD2 (5 bases). Germline V gives CDR1 LNHDA, CDR2 SQIVND (reference sequence). The CDR3 has 14 amino acids. Trimming left V 3 bases short and J 0 bases short, with 9 bases between. The CDR3 loop reads CASSIEGNSYEQYF. DNA of the CDR3: TGTGCCAGTAGTATTGAGGGCAACTCCTACGAGCAGTACTTC.

The rearrangement joins TRBV10-1 to TRBJ2-3; 12 bases align to TRBD2. Germline V CDR1 and CDR2: WNHNN, SYGVQD (reference sequence). CDR3 length: 18 amino acids. V lost 0 bases and J lost 4; bases outside the gene matches: 8. DNA for the CDR3: TGCGCCAGCAGTGAGTCACTAGCGGGAGGTTTTCAGGCAGATACGCAGTATTTT. Protein product: CASSESLAGGFQADTQYF.

The rearrangement uses TRBV6-1 and TRBJ1-4, with TRBD1 identical over 7 bases. CDR3 size: 15 residues. Losses at the gene ends were 1 base for V and 4 bases for J; bases not matched to a gene: 3. The germline V gene encodes CDR1 MNHNS and CDR2 SASEGT. The CDR3: CASSEDGTVNEKLFF. The CDR3 nucleotides read TGTGCCAGCAGTGAAGACGGGACAGTTAATGAAAAACTGTTTTTT.

The V and J genes are TRBV11-2 and TRBJ2-2; TRBD1 agrees at 7 bases. V was clipped by 5 bases and J by 7 bases; unmatched bases: 7. The germline gives CDR1 SGHAT, CDR2 FQNNGV. The CDR3 length is 14 residues. CDR3 in amino acids: CASSNSGTVGELFF. CDR3 DNA sequence: TGTGCCAGCAGCAACTCTGGGACAGTCGGGGAGCTGTTTTTT.

The chain has TRBV14 and TRBJ1-4; tentative D call: TRBD1 (6 bases). Trimming stripped 1 base from V and 6 bases from J, with 12 bases between. Germline lookup yields CDR1 SGHDN and CDR2 FVKESK. The CDR3 has 15 residues. The CDR3 region has the DNA TGTGCCAGCAGCCAAGGACAGGCCAGCCATGAAAAACTGTTTTTT. It yields the protein CASSQGQASHEKLFF.

For this clone: Other DNA sequences in this sample translate to the same CDR3. The chain recombines TRBV4-1 with TRBJ2-5, with 7 positions matching TRBD1. The CDR3 is made up of 13 amino acids. Germline V gives CDR1 MGHRA, CDR2 YSYEKL. V was clipped by 4 bases and J by 5 bases; unmatched bases: 4. The CDR3 DNA is TGCGCCAGCAGCCTAGACAGGGAGGAGACCCAGTACTTC. Translating it yields CASSLDREETQYF.

J is TRBJ2-5 and V is TRBV21-1; the DNA was not compared with TRBD1, the D call given in the table. TRBV21-1 constitutes a pseudogene. This CDR3 region has 13 residues. The CDR3 nucleotides read TGTGCCAGCAGCAGAAGACACGGAGAGACCCAGTACTTC. It translates to CASSRRHGETQYF.